These T cell receptor beta chains were read from a single sample in a study of blood T cell repertoires in COVID-19. The repertoire was sequenced with immunoSEQ multiplex PCR; TCRdb's copy has only in-frame clones and lacks some. This table has roughly 300,000 clones, roughly 86% appearing once. The sample taken for sequencing was peripheral blood. The receptors here all came from a woman aged 45-65 years who had recovered from COVID-19. The CDR3 runs from the conserved cysteine through the conserved F or W. D genes are given only for firm matches. Where a row states a size, it is once, few, many or the class of an expanded clone; other rows omit it.

j_call clone_size v_call d_call cdr3_nt cdr3_aa
TRBJ1-3 . TRBV28 . TGTGCCAGCAGTTTCGGGGGCTCTGGAAACACCATATATTTT CASSFGGSGNTIYF
TRBJ1-6 . TRBV28 TRBD1 TGTGCCAGCAGCCAAGACAGGGTTTCACCCCTCCACTTT CASSQDRVSPLHF
TRBJ1-1 . TRBV12-2 . TGTGCAAGTCGCTCCCCGGGGCCAGAGGGGGGGACTGAAGCTTTCTTT CASRSPGPEGGTEAFF
TRBJ1-2 . TRBV2 . TGTGCCAGCAGTGAGGGAGGTAACTATGGCTACACCTTC CASSEGGNYGYTF
TRBJ1-1 . TRBV7-6 TRBD1 TGTGCCAGCAGCGGGACAGTGAACACTGAAGCTTTCTTT CASSGTVNTEAFF
TRBJ1-1 . TRBV30 . TGTGCCTGGAGTGTAACAGACCTGAACACTGAAGCTTTCTTT CAWSVTDLNTEAFF
TRBJ1-5 . TRBV28 . TGTGCCAGCATCGGGGGGGGCAATCAGCCCCAGCATTTT CASIGGGNQPQHF
TRBJ1-2 . TRBV18 TRBD1 TGTGCCAGCTCACCACGACAGGACAGGGGGCGCGGTGGCTACACCTTC CASSPRQDRGRGGYTF
TRBJ2-3 . TRBV28 . TGTGCCAGCCACTCGGGAACAGATACGCAGTATTTT CASHSGTDTQYF
TRBJ1-5 . TRBV4-1 . TGCGCCAGCAGCCAGACTACTCTGATGGCTCAGCCCCAGCATTTT CASSQTTLMAQPQHF
TRBJ2-7 . TRBV7-2 TRBD2 TGTGCCAGCAGCTTGACTAGCGTTGCCCACGAGCAGTACTTC CASSLTSVAHEQYF
TRBJ1-5 . TRBV4-1 . TGCGCCAGCAGCCAATCCGACGGACTTTATCAGCCCCAGCATTTT CASSQSDGLYQPQHF
TRBJ1-3 . TRBV7-8 . TGTGCCACCCTCGACTACGCTGGAAACACCATATATTTT CATLDYAGNTIYF
TRBJ1-4 . TRBV5-1 . TGCGCCAGCAGCTTGGCCGAAGGGGTTAATGAAAAACTGTTTTTT CASSLAEGVNEKLFF
TRBJ2-1 . TRBV3-1/TRBV3-2 . TGTGCCAGCAGCACGGGTCTCAGGCAGTTCTTC CASSTGLRQFF
TRBJ1-4 . TRBV27 TRBD1 TGTGCCAGCAGTCCGGCCTTGGGGACAGGGTCCGAAAAACTGTTTTTT CASSPALGTGSEKLFF
TRBJ2-1 once TRBV10-3 TRBD1 TGTGCCATCAGTGAGTCGAGGGGACAGGGGCCGAATGAGCAGTTCTTC CAISESRGQGPNEQFF
TRBJ2-6 . TRBV19 TRBD1 TGTGCCAGTAGTACCCAAGGACAGGACCCACGACTCAGGGCCAACGTCCTGACTTTC CASSTQGQDPRLRANVLTF
TRBJ2-7 . TRBV4-3 TRBD1 TGCGCCAGCAGCCAGGGAATCGGGACAGGGGATCTCGAGCAGTACTTC CASSQGIGTGDLEQYF
TRBJ2-7 . TRBV5-1 . TGCGCCAGCAGCCAGGAGGGGAACCTCTACGAGCAGTACTTC CASSQEGNLYEQYF
TRBJ1-2 . TRBV30 TRBD1 TGTGCCTGGAAGCAGGGGGCTATTCATGGCTACACCTTC CAWKQGAIHGYTF
TRBJ2-7 . TRBV5-6 TRBD1 TGTGCCAGCCTTCCCGGACGGGACAGCCTCTACGAGCAGTACTTC CASLPGRDSLYEQYF
TRBJ2-7 few TRBV7-2 . TGTGCCAGCAGCTTAAGGTACGGGGGTGCTGCCTACGAGCAGTACTTC CASSLRYGGAAYEQYF
TRBJ2-1 . TRBV24-1 . TGTGCCACCGCCGGGACACCCTCCAATGAGCAGTTCTTC CATAGTPSNEQFF
TRBJ2-3 . TRBV19 TRBD2 TGTGGCACTAGCGGGGGGGCGAATACGCAGTATTTT CGTSGGANTQYF
TRBJ2-7 . TRBV7-7 TRBD1 TGTGCCAGCAGCTTAGGGAGCTATGGGACAGGGATCCACGAGCAGTACTTC CASSLGSYGTGIHEQYF
TRBJ1-1 . TRBV4-1 . TGCGCCAGCAGCCAAGACTGGGGGGGCACTGAAGCTTTCTTT CASSQDWGGTEAFF
TRBJ2-5 . TRBV2 . TGTGCCAGCAGTGAAAGGTGGGGCACCCAAGAGACCCAGTACTTC CASSERWGTQETQYF
TRBJ2-3 . TRBV2 TRBD2 TGTGCCAGCAGTGAGGGAGGGGGCACAGATACGCAGTATTTT CASSEGGGTDTQYF
TRBJ1-5 . TRBV19 . TGTGCCAGTAGTATATCGGGGGGGGATCAGCCCCAGCATTTT CASSISGGDQPQHF
TRBJ2-2 . TRBV6-4 TRBD2 TGTGCCAGCAGCGCTTTAGCGGGGAGCACCGGGGAGCTGTTTTTT CASSALAGSTGELFF
TRBJ2-1 once TRBV12-3/TRBV12-4 . TGTGCCAGCAGTCAAGGACTATTCAGTGAGCAGTTCTTC CASSQGLFSEQFF
TRBJ2-1 few TRBV27 TRBD2 TGTGCCAGCAGTAGTAGCGGGGGGGCTGGAAATGAGCAGTTCTTC CASSSSGGAGNEQFF
TRBJ1-5 . TRBV6-2/TRBV6-3 . TGTGCCAGCAGTTACTCTAGGGGTAAGGGCAATCAGCCCCAGCATTTT CASSYSRGKGNQPQHF
TRBJ2-5 . TRBV27 TRBD1 TGTGCCAGCAGTACTACCGCTGCAGGGGGAGAGACCCAGTACTTC CASSTTAAGGETQYF
TRBJ2-2 . TRBV4-3 . TGCGCCAGCAGCCAAGTACAGGGGAACACCGGGGAGCTGTTTTTT CASSQVQGNTGELFF
TRBJ2-7 once TRBV4-1 . TGCGCCAGCAGCCAAGATTCAGGAACGGGGGGCCCCTACGAGCAGTACTTC CASSQDSGTGGPYEQYF
TRBJ1-1 few TRBV7-3 . TGTGCCAGCAGCTTAGGGCAGGAGAACACTGAAGCTTTCTTT CASSLGQENTEAFF
TRBJ2-7 . TRBV5-4 TRBD1 TGTGCCAGCAGCTCTGGACAGGGGCGCACATACGAGCAGTACTTC CASSSGQGRTYEQYF
TRBJ1-2 . TRBV28 . TGTGCCGTCGCCTTCCCTTCAGGGCGGCTTAACTATGGCTACACCTTC CAVAFPSGRLNYGYTF
TRBJ2-3 . TRBV18 TRBD2 TGTGCCAGCTCACCTCCGGGACTACAAGCCACAGATACGCAGTATTTT CASSPPGLQATDTQYF
TRBJ2-3 . TRBV19 TRBD2 TGTGCCAGTCGCCTACTAGCGGGGGGAACAGATACGCAGTATTTT CASRLLAGGTDTQYF
TRBJ1-3 once TRBV19 . TGTGCCAGTGTTTCCGACCGGGACACCATATATTTT CASVSDRDTIYF
TRBJ2-6 . TRBV11-2 . TGTGCCAGCAGCTTAGATCGTTTGAGCTCTGGGGCCAACGTCCTGACTTTC CASSLDRLSSGANVLTF
TRBJ2-2 . TRBV19 TRBD1 TGTGCCAGTATCCCCTCCCCGGGACAGGGCGGCGGGGAGCTGTTTTTT CASIPSPGQGGGELFF
TRBJ2-7 . TRBV4-3 TRBD2 TGCGCCAGCAGCCAAGGAGCGGGGGTGGGCTACGAGCAGTACTTC CASSQGAGVGYEQYF
TRBJ1-5 few TRBV7-2 . TGTGCCAGCAGCTTAGTCGCACTTAGCAATCAGCCCCAGCATTTT CASSLVALSNQPQHF
TRBJ1-5 . TRBV2 TRBD1 TGTGCCAGCAGTGACCGGACAGGGCAACAGCCCCAGCATTTT CASSDRTGQQPQHF
TRBJ2-5 . TRBV28 . TGTGCCAGCAGTCCTCCCAGGGGATCGGGAGAGACCCAGTACTTC CASSPPRGSGETQYF
TRBJ1-4 . TRBV7-7 . TGTGCTAGCAGCTTAGACAGAAACGAAAAACTGTTTTTT CASSLDRNEKLFF
TRBJ2-7 few TRBV6-1 TRBD2 TGTGCCAGCAGTGGACTAGCGGGGGGCAGGGCGTACGAGCAGTACTTC CASSGLAGGRAYEQYF
TRBJ2-1 . TRBV5-6 . TGTGCCAGCAGCTTCCCGACAGCTGAGCAGTTCTTC CASSFPTAEQFF
TRBJ1-4 . TRBV25-1 . TGTGCCAGCAGTTTCGCAGGCAATGAAAAACTGTTTTTT CASSFAGNEKLFF
TRBJ2-5 few TRBV29-1 TRBD1 TGCAGCGTTGGGTCCCGGGACAGGGTGGCGGAGACCCAGTACTTC CSVGSRDRVAETQYF
TRBJ1-2 . TRBV6-5 TRBD1 TGTGCCAGCAGTCCGAGCCGGGACAGGGAAGGCTACACCTTC CASSPSRDREGYTF
TRBJ2-5 . TRBV2 . TGTGCCAGCAGTGCAAGCCGAGGCCAAGAGACCCAGTACTTC CASSASRGQETQYF